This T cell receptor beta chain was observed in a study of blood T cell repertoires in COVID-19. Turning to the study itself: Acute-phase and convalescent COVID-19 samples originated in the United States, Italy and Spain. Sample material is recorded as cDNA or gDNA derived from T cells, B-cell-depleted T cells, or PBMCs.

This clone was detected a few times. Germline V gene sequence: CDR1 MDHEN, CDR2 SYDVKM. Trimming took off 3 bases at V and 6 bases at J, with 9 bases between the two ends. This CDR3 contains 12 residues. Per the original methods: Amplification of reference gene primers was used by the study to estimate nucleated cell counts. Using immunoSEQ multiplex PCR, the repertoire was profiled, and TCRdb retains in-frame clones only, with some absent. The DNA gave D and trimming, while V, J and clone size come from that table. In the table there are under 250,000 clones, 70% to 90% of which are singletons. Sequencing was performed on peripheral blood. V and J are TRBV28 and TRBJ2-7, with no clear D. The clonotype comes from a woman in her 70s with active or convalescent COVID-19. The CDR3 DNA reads TGTGCCAGCAGTTTCCCCCCGGTCGAGCAGTACTTC. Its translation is CASSFPPVEQYF.